Shown below are 11 T cell receptor beta chains from a single sample sequenced in a study of blood T cell repertoires in COVID-19. The assay was immunoSEQ multiplex PCR, and TCRdb's table has in-frame clones only and misses some. The data show 150,000 to 200,000 clones, with more than 65% seen just once and about 11% held by the top ten. Specimen: peripheral blood. These receptors were collected from an older man with active or convalescent COVID-19.

V usage is TRBV5-5 and J usage is TRBJ2-2; possible D gene TRBD2, 6 bases. The CDR3 loop spans 16 amino acids. Germline-derived CDR1 and CDR2 are SGHKS and YYEKEE (reference sequence). The germline V and J ends were trimmed by 0 bases and 1 base, with 10 bases remaining between them. As DNA, the CDR3 is TGTGCCAGCAGCTTGGTGGTCGGGGGGAACACCGGGGAGCTGTTTTTT. As protein: CASSLVVGGNTGELFF.

The V call is TRBV28, the J call TRBJ2-1, with D perhaps matching TRBD2 (5 bases). Trimming took off 6 bases at V and 4 bases at J, with 16 bases between the two ends. This CDR3 contains 15 residues. Germline CDR1 is MDHEN and CDR2 is SYDVKM. The CDR3 region has the DNA TGTGCCAGCAGGACCTCGCGGGCCCTTTACAATGAGCAGTTCTTC. Translation: CASRTSRALYNEQFF. Filled out from reference TRBV28 and TRBJ2-1, the complete variable domain reads DVKVTQSSRYLVKRTGEKVFLECVQDMDHENMFWYRQDPGLGLRLIYFSYDVKMKEKGDIPEGYSVSREKKERFSLILESASTNQTSMYLCASRTSRALYNEQFFGPGTRLTVL.

This rearrangement joins TRBV7-2 to TRBJ1-1; D is perhaps TRBD1 (5 bases). The germline V and J ends were trimmed by 5 bases and 3 bases, with 13 bases remaining between them. The CDR3 runs 14 residues. The germline gives CDR1 SGHTA, CDR2 FQGNSA. The CDR3 protein is CASSPLGLDTEAFF. In DNA form, the CDR3 reads TGTGCCAGCAGCCCCTTGGGGCTGGACACTGAAGCTTTCTTT.

J is TRBJ1-5 and V is TRBV10-2; tentatively, D is TRBD1 (5 bases). Trimming removed 6 bases at V and 3 bases at J, with 12 bases between. The germline gives CDR1 WSHSY, CDR2 SAAADI. The CDR3 totals 14 residues. The CDR3 nucleotides read TGCGCCAGCAGCCGAGACAGCTTCAATCAGCCCCAGCATTTT. Its translation is CASSRDSFNQPQHF.

The V gene is TRBV28, the J gene TRBJ2-7; 12 positions agree with TRBD2. V lost 4 bases, J lost 0 bases, and 13 bases stayed unmatched. The germline V gene encodes CDR1 MDHEN and CDR2 SYDVKM. The CDR3 contains 19 residues. The CDR3 loop is CASSSPGTSGFRGSYEQYF. CDR3 sequence (DNA): TGTGCCAGCAGTTCTCCCGGGACTAGCGGGTTTCGAGGCTCCTACGAGCAGTACTTC. Using reference TRBV28 and TRBJ2-7 for the parts outside the CDR3, the full variable domain is DVKVTQSSRYLVKRTGEKVFLECVQDMDHENMFWYRQDPGLGLRLIYFSYDVKMKEKGDIPEGYSVSREKKERFSLILESASTNQTSMYLCASSSPGTSGFRGSYEQYFGPGTRLTVT.

In its sample, this clone was seen once. V usage is TRBV6-6 and J usage is TRBJ1-1, with 7 bases aligning to TRBD1. Unmatched junction bases numbered 10, after V lost 7 bases and J lost 2 bases. CDR1 and CDR2 from the germline V gene are MNHNY and SVGAGI (reference sequence). This CDR3 comprises 15 residues. The CDR3 region has the DNA TGTGCCAGCACCGCAGAACAGGGGATAAACACTGAAGCTTTCTTT. It is translated as CASTAEQGINTEAFF.

V gene TRBV7-2 combines with J gene TRBJ1-4; 8 bases match TRBD1. In germline, CDR1 is SGHTA, CDR2 FQGNSA. The V and J ends lost 5 bases and 7 bases, in that order; junction bases with no gene match: 9. The CDR3 is made up of 15 amino acids. CDR3 in DNA: TGTGCCAGCAGCCCCCGGACAGGGTTGCTTGAAAAACTGTTTTTT. It codes for CASSPRTGLLEKLFF. The full variable domain, in which reference TRBV7-2 and TRBJ1-4 provide the parts outside the CDR3, is GAGVSQSPSNKVTEKGKDVELRCDPISGHTALYWYRQSLGQGLEFLIYFQGNSAPDKSGLPSDRFSAERTGGSVSTLTIQRTQQEDSAVYLCASSPRTGLLEKLFFGSGTQLSVL.

The chain is built from TRBV5-5 and TRBJ2-7, with D perhaps TRBD1 (5 bases). V gave up 7 bases and J gave up 1 base, with 12 bases separating them. From germline, CDR1 is SGHKS and CDR2 YYEKEE (reference sequence). The CDR3 runs 13 residues. The CDR3 protein is CASLPAGSYEQYF. In nucleotides, the CDR3 is TGTGCCAGCCTCCCGGCAGGGTCCTACGAGCAGTACTTC.

In its sample, this clone was seen a few times. The CDR3 spells CASSYVTGSGGYTF. In DNA, the CDR3 is TGTGCCAGCAGTTACGTAACAGGGAGTGGTGGCTACACCTTC. The chain has TRBV6-2 or TRBV6-3 and TRBJ1-2, with D perhaps TRBD1 (6 bases). There are 14 residues in the CDR3. Per the germline V gene, CDR1 is MNHEY and CDR2 is SVGEGT. The V gene lost 2 bases and the J gene lost 7 bases, with 14 bases spanning the gap.

This rearrangement joins TRBV6-4 to TRBJ2-7; 7 nucleotides align to TRBD1. CDR1 MRHNA and CDR2 SNTAGT come from the germline V gene. J was trimmed by 7 bases and V by 6 bases; bases with no gene match: 6. The CDR3 length is 12 residues. The CDR3 is CASRSGQEEQYF. For the CDR3, the DNA is TGTGCCAGCAGATCCGGACAGGAAGAGCAGTACTTC.

The chain couples TRBV28 to TRBJ1-5; a weak D match, TRBD1 (6 bases). Per germline, CDR1 MDHEN and CDR2 SYDVKM. This CDR3 comprises 14 residues. V was clipped by 1 base and J by 5 bases, with 9 bases between them. CDR3 amino acids: CASSLYGQYQPQHF. As DNA, the CDR3 is TGTGCCAGCAGTTTATATGGACAGTATCAGCCCCAGCATTTT.